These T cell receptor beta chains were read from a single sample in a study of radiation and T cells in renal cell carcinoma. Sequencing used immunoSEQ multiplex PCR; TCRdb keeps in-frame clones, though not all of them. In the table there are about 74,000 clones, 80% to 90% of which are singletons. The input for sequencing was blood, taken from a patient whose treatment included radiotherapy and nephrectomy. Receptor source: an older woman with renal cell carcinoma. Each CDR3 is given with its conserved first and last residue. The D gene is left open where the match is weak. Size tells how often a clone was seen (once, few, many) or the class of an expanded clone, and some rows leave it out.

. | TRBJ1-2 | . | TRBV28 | TGTGCCAGCAGGGAACAGGGCCTTGGCTACACCTTC | CASREQGLGYTF
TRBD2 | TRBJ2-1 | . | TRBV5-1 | TGCGCCAGCAGCTCAATCCCCGGACTAGCGGGGGGCCTAGAACAGTTCTTC | CASSSIPGLAGGLEQFF
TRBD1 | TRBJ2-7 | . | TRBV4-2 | TGTGCCAGCAGCCAAGGGTCCGGGACAGGGAAGGTCCTACCCAACTACGAGCAGTACTTC | CASSQGSGTGKVLPNYEQYF
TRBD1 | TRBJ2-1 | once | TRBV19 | TGTGCCAGTAAGGGCTGGTGGGACAGTGGCTACAATGAGCAGTTCTTC | CASKGWWDSGYNEQFF
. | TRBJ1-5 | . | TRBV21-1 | TGTGCCAGCAGCAGAGGTCCCCATTTCAATCAGCCCCAGCATTTT | CASSRGPHFNQPQHF
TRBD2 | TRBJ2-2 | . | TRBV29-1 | TGCAGCGTTGAAGAGACGACTAGCGGGGGAACCCGAAGTACCGGGGAGCTGTTTTTT | CSVEETTSGGTRSTGELFF
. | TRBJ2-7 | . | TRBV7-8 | TGTGCCAGCAGCTCTCAATACGAGCAGTACTTC | CASSSQYEQYF
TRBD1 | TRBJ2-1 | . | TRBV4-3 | TGCGCCAGCAGCCGACTGACAGGGGATAATGAGCAGTTCTTC | CASSRLTGDNEQFF
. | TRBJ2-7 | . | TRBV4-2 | TGTGCCAGCAGCCAAGAACACGAGCAGTACTTC | CASSQEHEQYF
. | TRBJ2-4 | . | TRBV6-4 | TGTGCCAGCCGACCTTCTTACATTCAGTACTTC | CASRPSYIQYF
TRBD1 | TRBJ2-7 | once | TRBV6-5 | TGTGCCAGCAGTTACGGACAGGGAGTCAACGAGCAGTACTTC | CASSYGQGVNEQYF
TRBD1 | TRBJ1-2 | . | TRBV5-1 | TGCGCCAGCAGCTCTGCCCCGGGACAGCAAACGACTTATGGCTACACCTTC | CASSSAPGQQTTYGYTF
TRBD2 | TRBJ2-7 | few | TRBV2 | TGTGCCAGCAGAACGGAGCGGGGGAGCTCCTACGAGCAGTACTTC | CASRTERGSSYEQYF
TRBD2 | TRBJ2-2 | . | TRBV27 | TGTGCCAGCAGTTTAACGGGGGGGCCCGGGGAGCTGTTTTTT | CASSLTGGPGELFF
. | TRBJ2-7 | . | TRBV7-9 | TGTGCCAGCACCAACCCAGGGGCGGACGAGCAGTACTTC | CASTNPGADEQYF
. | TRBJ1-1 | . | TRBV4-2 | TGTGCCAGCAGCCAAGGGAGAGGAGCTGCGAACACTGAAGCTTTCTTT | CASSQGRGAANTEAFF
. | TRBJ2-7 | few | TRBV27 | TGTGCCAGCAGTTTATTTGGGGGCTACGAGCAGTACTTC | CASSLFGGYEQYF
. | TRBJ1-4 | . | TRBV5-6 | TGTGCCAGCAGCTTGGCAAGTGGTAAACTGTTTTTT | CASSLASGKLFF
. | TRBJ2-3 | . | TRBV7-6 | TGTGCCAGCAGCTTAGTCGGGACCTCATTGCCAGATACGCAGTATTTT | CASSLVGTSLPDTQYF
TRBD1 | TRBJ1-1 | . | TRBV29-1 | TGCAGCGCATCGACAGGGCGTACAAAAGGTTTCTTT | CSASTGRTKGFF
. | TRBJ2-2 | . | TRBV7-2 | TGTGCCAGCAGCCCCGGGTTACCCCCCGGGGAGCTGTTTTTT | CASSPGLPPGELFF
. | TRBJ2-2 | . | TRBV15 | TGTGCCACAAGCCGCGGGCGGGGCCAGACCGGGGAGCTGTTTTTT | CATSRGRGQTGELFF
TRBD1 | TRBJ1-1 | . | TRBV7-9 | TGTGCCAGCAGCTTAGCAGGGGGCGTTTCGAACACTGAAGCTTTCTTT | CASSLAGGVSNTEAFF
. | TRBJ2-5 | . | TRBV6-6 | TGTGCCAGCAGTTACTCGAACGTACAAGAGACCCAGTACTTC | CASSYSNVQETQYF
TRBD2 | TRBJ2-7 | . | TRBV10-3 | TGTGCCATCAGTGAGTCGATAGCGGGGCCCTACGAGCAGTACTTC | CAISESIAGPYEQYF
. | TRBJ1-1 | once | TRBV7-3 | TGTGCCAGCAGCTTAGGGGGGGCGAACACTGAAGCTTTCTTT | CASSLGGANTEAFF
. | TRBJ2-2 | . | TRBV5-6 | TGTGCCAGCAGCTTGGAAATGATCGGGGGAAGAAACACCGGGGAGCTGTTTTTT | CASSLEMIGGRNTGELFF
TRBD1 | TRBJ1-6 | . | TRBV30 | TGTGCCTCCCAGGTGGACAGGGGGCATCTACCCCTCCACTTT | CASQVDRGHLPLHF
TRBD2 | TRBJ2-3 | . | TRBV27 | TGTGCCAGCAGTGTGGGACTAGCGGGCACAGATACGCAGTATTTT | CASSVGLAGTDTQYF
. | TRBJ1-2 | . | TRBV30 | TGTGCCTGGAGTGAGGGGCAGGGACATGGCTACACCTTC | CAWSEGQGHGYTF
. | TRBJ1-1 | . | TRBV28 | TGTGCCAGCAGTTTAACCAAGTCCCCTAAAGCTTTCTTT | CASSLTKSPKAFF
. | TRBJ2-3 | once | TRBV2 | TGTGCCAGCGGAAGGACCGACACAGATACGCAGTATTTT | CASGRTDTDTQYF
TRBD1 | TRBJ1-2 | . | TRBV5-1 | TGCGCCAGCAGCTCAGGGGGCGCAAACGGCTACACCTTC | CASSSGGANGYTF
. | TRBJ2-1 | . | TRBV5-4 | TGTGCCAGCAGCTTTTTACTAGCTTCCTACAATGAGCAGTTCTTC | CASSFLLASYNEQFF
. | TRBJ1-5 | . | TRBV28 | TGTGCCAGCACCATTTACAACGATCAGCCCCAGCATTTT | CASTIYNDQPQHF
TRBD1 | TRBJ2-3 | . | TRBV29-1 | TGCAGCGTCTATCTACCGGGACAGGGTACAGATACGCAGTATTTT | CSVYLPGQGTDTQYF
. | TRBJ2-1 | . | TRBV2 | TGTGCCAGCAGGGAGACTGGGGGGGCCTCCGGAGAGCAGTTCTTC | CASRETGGASGEQFF
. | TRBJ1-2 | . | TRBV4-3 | TGCGCCAGCAGCCAAGATCCGGAACAGTTCTATGGCTACACCTTC | CASSQDPEQFYGYTF
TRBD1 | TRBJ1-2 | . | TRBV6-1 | TGTGCCAGCAGTGGAGACAGGGTACTGTTAGGCTACACCTTC | CASSGDRVLLGYTF
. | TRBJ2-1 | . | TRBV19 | TGTGCCACGACGGGACTTTCCTACAATGAGCAGTTCTTC | CATTGLSYNEQFF
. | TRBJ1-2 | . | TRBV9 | TGTGCCAGCAGCGAGAATCTCGGGACCTCCGGCTACACCTTC | CASSENLGTSGYTF
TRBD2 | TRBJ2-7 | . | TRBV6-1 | TGTGCCAGCAGTGAAGTGGCACTAGCGGGGCGAAGCGAGCAGTACTTC | CASSEVALAGRSEQYF
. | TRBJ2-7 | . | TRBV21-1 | TGTGCCAGCAGCAAAGAGGAAGACGACAGGGGGGTTCACTACGAGCAGTACTTC | CASSKEEDDRGVHYEQYF
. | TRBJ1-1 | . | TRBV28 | TGTGCCAGCAGTTTAGGGACGGCTGGGTACACTGAAGCTTTCTTT | CASSLGTAGYTEAFF
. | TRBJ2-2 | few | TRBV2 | TGTGCCAGCATAGGGGGCGGGGGCACCGGGGAGCTGTTTTTT | CASIGGGGTGELFF
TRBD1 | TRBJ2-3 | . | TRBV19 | TGTGCCAGTAGTATTGTCAGGGGGCATCACACAGATACGCAGTATTTT | CASSIVRGHHTDTQYF
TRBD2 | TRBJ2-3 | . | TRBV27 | TGTGCCAGCAGCTGGACTAGCGGGCGTTTTACAGATACGCAGTATTTT | CASSWTSGRFTDTQYF
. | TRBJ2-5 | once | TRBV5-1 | TGCGCCAGCAGCTTGGCCGAGGTTGCAGGGCCAGAGACCCAGTACTTC | CASSLAEVAGPETQYF
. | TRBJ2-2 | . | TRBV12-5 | TGTGCTAGTGGTTTGGCCCGCACCGGGGAGCTGTTTTTT | CASGLARTGELFF
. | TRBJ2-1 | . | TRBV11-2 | TGTGCCAGCAGCTTAGGGGTGGGATCCTACAATGAGCAGTTCTTC | CASSLGVGSYNEQFF